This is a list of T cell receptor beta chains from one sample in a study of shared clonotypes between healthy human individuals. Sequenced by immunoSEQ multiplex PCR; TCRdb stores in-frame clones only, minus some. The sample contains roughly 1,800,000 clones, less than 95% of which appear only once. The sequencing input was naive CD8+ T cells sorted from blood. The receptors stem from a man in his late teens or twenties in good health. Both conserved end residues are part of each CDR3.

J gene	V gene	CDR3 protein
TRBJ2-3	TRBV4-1	CASSQEGLAGGLTSTDTQYF
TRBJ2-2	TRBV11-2	CASSWTYTGELFF
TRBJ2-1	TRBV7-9	CASSSIYQGYPYNEQFF
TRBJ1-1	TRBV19	CASSDRGRTEAFF
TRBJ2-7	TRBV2	CASSEVGGGVDEQYF
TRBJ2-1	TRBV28	CASSLGTGTEQFF
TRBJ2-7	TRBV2	CASTGTGGGYEQYF
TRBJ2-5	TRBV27	CASSPRPAPVETQYF
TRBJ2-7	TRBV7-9	CASSGPPPYEQYF
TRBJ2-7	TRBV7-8	CASSPTSGAFYEQYF
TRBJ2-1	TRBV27	CASSLRTSGNEQFF
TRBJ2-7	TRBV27	CATTAWNYEQYF
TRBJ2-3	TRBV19	CASSFASTDTQYF
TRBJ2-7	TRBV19	CASSPTGLLPYEQYF
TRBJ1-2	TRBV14	CASSQVGNYGYTF
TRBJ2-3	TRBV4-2	CASSRHYRDPWEPGEGVDTQYF
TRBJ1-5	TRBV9	CASSVGIDQPQHF
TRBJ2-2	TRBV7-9	CASSSNQGIGTNPGELFF
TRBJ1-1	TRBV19	CASSADPTPNTEAFF
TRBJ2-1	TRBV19	CASSMGLVENEQFF
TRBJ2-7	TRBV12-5	CASGSGQGDSYEQYF
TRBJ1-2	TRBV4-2	CASSQDLERGAGHGYTF
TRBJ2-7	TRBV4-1	CASSQVYTGQGYEQYF
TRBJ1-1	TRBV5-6	CASLTGDNTEAFF
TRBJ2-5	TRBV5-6	CASGDWEQETQYF
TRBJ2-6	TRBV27	CASRSGASGANVLTF
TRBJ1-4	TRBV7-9	CASSPWTGGYEKLFF
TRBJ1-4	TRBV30	CAWSVSEKLFF
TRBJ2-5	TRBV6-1	CASSEYGVGSGGQETQYF
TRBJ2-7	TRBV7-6	CASSLKAGGVNEQYF
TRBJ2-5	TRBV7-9	CASSYRWDRLQETQYF
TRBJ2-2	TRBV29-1	CSAHAPLAGGNTGELFF
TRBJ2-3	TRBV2	CASSEGTGGFGTDTQYF
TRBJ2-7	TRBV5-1	CASSLADGLQPIPRNEQYF
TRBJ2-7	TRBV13	CASSFGAPSEQYF
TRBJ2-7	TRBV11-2	CASSPGLAGTYEQYF
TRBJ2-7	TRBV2	CASSGTGGYEQYF
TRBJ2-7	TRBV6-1	CASRPTGLSYEQYF
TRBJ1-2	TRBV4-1	CASSQDPGSGAGGYTF
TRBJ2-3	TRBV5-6	CASSYQDSYFTQYF
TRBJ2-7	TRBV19	CASSIGEEYEQYF
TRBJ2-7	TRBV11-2	CASSSGTGGRSSYEQYF
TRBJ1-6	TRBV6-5	CASSYSEGPGSPLHF
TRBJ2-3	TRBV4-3	CASSQEVAGGLDTQYF
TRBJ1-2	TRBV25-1	CASRGTGGFYGYTF
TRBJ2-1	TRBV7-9	CASSPRLAGVANEQFF
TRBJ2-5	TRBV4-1	CASSQVGGQETQYF
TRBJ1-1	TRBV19	CASSVRGPETEAFF
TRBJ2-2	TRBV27	CASSFFRQGGGELFF
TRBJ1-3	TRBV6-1	CASVAFDSGNTIYF
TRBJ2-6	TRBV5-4	CASSPGGTGANVLTF
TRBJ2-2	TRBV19	CAIGANTGELFF
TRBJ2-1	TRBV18	CASSVELNYDEQFF